This T cell receptor beta chain was profiled in a study of blood T cell repertoires in COVID-19. The overall study: Researchers got acute and convalescent COVID-19 samples from the United States, Italy and Spain.

The V segment lost 5 bases and the J segment 0 bases; nucleotides outside the gene matches: 0. The CDR3 is made up of 13 amino acids. Germline lookup yields CDR1 SQVTM and CDR2 ANQGSEA. Only in-frame clones appear in the TCRdb table, and some are missing; sequencing was by immunoSEQ multiplex PCR. The table has tens of thousands of clones, approximately 83% seen once. This clone was detected once. The chain is built from TRBV29-1 and TRBJ1-3, with TRBD1 matching 8 bases. Material: peripheral blood. This TCR came from a woman older than 75 with acute or convalescent COVID-19. This CDR3 is CSVTGGSGNTIYF. DNA of the CDR3: TGCAGCGTTACAGGGGGCTCTGGAAACACCATATATTTT.